These T cell receptor beta chains were read from a single sample in a study of shared clonotypes between healthy human individuals. TCRdb keeps only in-frame clones here, not all; method: immunoSEQ multiplex PCR. Seen here are about 1.1 million clones, approximately 80% observed once, and the top ten hold approximately 0.5%. Material for sequencing was memory CD4+ T cells from PBMCs. The receptors derive from a young man in good health. Some clones in this sample may be carry-over from other donors' samples. CDR3s include the opening cysteine and the closing phenylalanine or tryptophan. The D gene is left open where the match is weak. A row's size may be missing; if present it is once, few, many or a size class.

V gene	clone size	D gene	J gene	CDR3 protein	CDR3 DNA
TRBV28	.	.	TRBJ2-3	CASSPPVIDTQYF	TGTGCCAGCAGTCCCCCCGTGATAGATACGCAGTATTTT
TRBV4-2	few	TRBD1	TRBJ1-2	CASSQQSSRTGSGYTF	TGTGCCAGCAGCCAACAATCCTCCCGGACAGGTAGTGGCTACACCTTC
TRBV29-1	.	.	TRBJ1-2	CSVERQAGVGGYTF	TGCAGCGTAGAAAGACAGGCGGGGGTTGGAGGCTACACCTTC
TRBV28	.	.	TRBJ2-1	CASSPKPGNHRHEQFF	TGTGCCAGCAGTCCCAAACCCGGGAACCACAGGCATGAGCAGTTCTTC
TRBV29-1	once	.	TRBJ2-1	CSVLGMGRSYNEQFF	TGCAGCGTTTTGGGGATGGGGAGGTCCTACAATGAGCAGTTCTTC
TRBV2	.	TRBD2	TRBJ2-7	CASTAALAGGGEQYF	TGTGCCAGCACCGCGGCACTAGCGGGAGGGGGCGAGCAGTACTTC
TRBV29-1	.	TRBD2	TRBJ2-3	CSVDSSESGITDTQYF	TGCAGCGTTGACTCCTCAGAGAGCGGGATCACAGATACGCAGTATTTT
TRBV5-6	few	.	TRBJ1-5	CASSLRAFNQPQHF	TGTGCCAGCAGCCTGCGGGCCTTCAATCAGCCCCAGCATTTT
TRBV7-8	.	.	TRBJ2-7	CASSRGAGPPYEQYF	TGTGCCAGCAGCCGGGGGGCGGGACCCCCCTACGAGCAGTACTTC
TRBV9	.	.	TRBJ1-3	CASSVAGGNTIYF	TGTGCCAGCAGCGTAGCAGGAGGAAACACCATATATTTT
TRBV18	.	.	TRBJ2-3	CASSPGPTLRTDTQYF	TGTGCCAGCTCACCAGGGCCAACGCTCCGCACAGATACGCAGTATTTT
TRBV5-4	.	.	TRBJ2-5	CASSLDGGGETQYF	TGTGCCAGCAGCTTGGACGGGGGAGGAGAGACCCAGTACTTC
TRBV4-2	.	.	TRBJ2-5	CASSHSRDQETQYF	TGTGCCAGCAGCCACAGTCGGGACCAAGAGACCCAGTACTTC
TRBV2	.	.	TRBJ2-3	CASSRRQASTDTQYF	TGTGCCAGCAGTCGTAGACAGGCTAGCACAGATACGCAGTATTTT
TRBV18	.	.	TRBJ1-5	CASSPEGPQSGQPQHF	TGTGCCAGCTCACCGGAGGGACCACAAAGCGGTCAGCCCCAGCATTTT
TRBV10-1	.	.	TRBJ2-1	CASSEGVPSYNEQFF	TGCGCCAGCAGTGAGGGAGTTCCGTCGTACAATGAGCAGTTCTTC
TRBV7-9	.	TRBD1	TRBJ1-4	CASSSLYRDRGEKLFF	TGTGCCAGCAGCTCATTATATCGGGACAGGGGTGAAAAACTGTTTTTT
TRBV6-5	.	TRBD1	TRBJ1-5	CASSSTTGDQPQHF	TGTGCCAGCAGTTCCACGACAGGGGATCAGCCCCAGCATTTT
TRBV7-3	.	.	TRBJ2-5	CASSLTGGSGETQYF	TGTGCCAGCAGCTTAACAGGCGGCAGCGGGGAGACCCAGTACTTC
TRBV7-2	.	.	TRBJ1-5	CASSFQGTDQPQHF	TGTGCCAGCAGCTTCCAGGGAACGGATCAGCCCCAGCATTTT
TRBV27	few	.	TRBJ2-6	CASSLARYSGANVLTF	TGTGCCAGCAGTTTAGCCAGGTACTCTGGGGCCAACGTCCTGACTTTC
TRBV29-1	.	TRBD1	TRBJ2-5	CSVGTGGMETQYF	TGCAGCGTTGGGACAGGGGGTATGGAGACCCAGTACTTC
TRBV2	few	.	TRBJ1-3	CASSDVGLYSGNTIYF	TGTGCCAGCAGTGACGTGGGCTTATACTCTGGAAACACCATATATTTT
TRBV29-1	.	TRBD1	TRBJ2-7	CSARTGGDEQYF	TGCAGCGCCCGGACAGGGGGGGACGAGCAGTACTTC
TRBV6-5	.	.	TRBJ2-7	CASRSRDYLYF	TGTGCCAGCAGATCTAGGGATTATCTGTACTTC
TRBV15	.	.	TRBJ1-2	CATSEVFRLPYTF	TGTGCCACCAGCGAGGTGTTTCGCCTTCCCTACACCTTC
TRBV5-6	.	.	TRBJ2-7	CASSLASGLYEQYF	TGTGCCAGCAGCTTGGCATCCGGCCTCTACGAGCAGTACTTC
TRBV2	.	.	TRBJ2-2	CASTPSPTNTGELFF	TGTGCCAGCACCCCGTCCCCAACGAACACCGGGGAGCTGTTTTTT
TRBV5-1	.	.	TRBJ1-1	CASSLPDTEAFF	TGCGCCAGCAGCTTGCCGGACACTGAAGCTTTCTTT
TRBV12-5	.	TRBD1	TRBJ2-2	CASGPGTGGTGELFF	TGTGCTAGTGGACCAGGGACAGGGGGCACCGGGGAGCTGTTTTTT
TRBV10-3	.	TRBD1	TRBJ2-5	CAISTGGGGETQYF	TGTGCCATCAGTACAGGGGGTGGCGGTGAGACCCAGTACTTC
TRBV7-2	few	TRBD1	TRBJ1-2	CASSLGTGGQGYTF	TGTGCCAGCAGCTTGGGCACAGGGGGCCAAGGCTACACCTTC
TRBV5-1	.	.	TRBJ2-4	CASSLDRQNIQYF	TGCGCCAGCAGCTTGGACAGACAAAACATTCAGTACTTC
TRBV7-9	.	.	TRBJ1-4	CASSRLGQNEKLFF	TGTGCCAGCAGCCGGTTAGGCCAGAATGAAAAACTGTTTTTT
TRBV9	.	TRBD2	TRBJ2-2	CASSVDAGGPSGELFF	TGTGCCAGCAGCGTAGACGCGGGAGGGCCCTCCGGGGAGCTGTTTTTT
TRBV6-5	.	.	TRBJ2-5	CASSRTGHQETQYF	TGTGCCAGCAGCCGTACCGGGCATCAAGAGACCCAGTACTTC
TRBV4-3	few	.	TRBJ2-2	CASSQGLAMNTGELFF	TGCGCCAGCAGCCAAGGGCTAGCAATGAACACCGGGGAGCTGTTTTTT
TRBV18	.	.	TRBJ1-2	CASSPGRRNYGYTF	TGTGCCAGCTCACCAGGCAGACGTAACTATGGCTACACCTTC
TRBV30	.	TRBD2	TRBJ2-3	CAQGTSGSSDTQYF	TGTGCCCAGGGGACTAGCGGGAGTTCAGATACGCAGTATTTT
TRBV6-1	.	TRBD1	TRBJ1-1	CASSAQGAGTEAFF	TGTGCCAGCAGCGCGCAGGGGGCAGGCACTGAAGCTTTCTTT
TRBV28	.	TRBD1	TRBJ1-2	CASSWGQGVTF	TGTGCCAGCAGTTGGGGACAGGGCGTTACCTTC
TRBV18	few	TRBD2	TRBJ2-3	CASSPRVSGLGTDTQYF	TGTGCCAGCTCACCACGTGTTTCGGGACTAGGCACAGATACGCAGTATTTT
TRBV18	.	.	TRBJ2-5	CASSRNRDKETQYF	TGTGCCAGCTCACGGAACAGAGACAAAGAGACCCAGTACTTC
TRBV6-6	few	.	TRBJ2-5	CASSYAGEETQYF	TGTGCCAGCAGTTATGCCGGGGAAGAGACCCAGTACTTC
TRBV7-9	once	.	TRBJ1-3	CASSLQGNTIYF	TGTGCCAGCAGCTTACAGGGGAACACCATATATTTT
TRBV18	.	TRBD1	TRBJ1-2	CASSQGQGTYGYTF	TGTGCCAGCTCACAGGGACAGGGTACCTATGGCTACACCTTC
TRBV18	few	.	TRBJ1-1	CASSPQVGGSTEAFF	TGTGCCAGCTCCCCTCAGGTAGGGGGGAGCACTGAAGCTTTCTTT
TRBV9	.	.	TRBJ1-2	CASSVEAGYGYTF	TGTGCCAGCAGCGTAGAGGCGGGATATGGCTACACCTTC